This T cell receptor (beta chain) was found in a study of identical twins. Study-wide points: Zero-insertion analyses could be partly confounded by invariant MAIT and iNKT cells. Whereas memory repertoires showed no such difference, abundant cord blood beta clonotypes carried fewer insertions.

Germline V CDR1 and CDR2: SNHLY, FYNNEI. The CDR3 is 15 residues long. Trimming removed 3 bases from V and 3 bases from J, with 13 bases in between. A universal primer binding site was introduced by template switching. The final cDNA contained unique molecular identifiers. Each CDR3 protein is one row after TCRdb ran MiXCR on the 5' RACE reads. The sample lists 260,000 or so distinct CDR3 sequences; 7% to 8.5% were seen once. Comment on this clonotype: Its specificity is unknown.

These data also featured in a second study, about yellow fever vaccine responses in identical twins.

The J gene is TRBJ2-3, the V gene TRBV2, with a possible D match to TRBD1 (5 bases). This TCR came from a young woman in good health. The sample taken for sequencing was CD8+ T cells sorted from blood. CDR3 amino acids: CASSDNGADTDTQYF. CDR3 nucleotide sequence: TGTGCCAGCAGTGATAATGGGGCCGATACAGATACGCAGTATTTT.